The rows below give T cell receptor beta chains drawn from one sample of a study of T-cell reconstitution after alpha-beta-depleted transplantation in children. One entry per CDR3 protein, called by TCRdb with MiXCR from the PCR reads. The sample shows about 290,000 distinct CDR3 sequences, around 10% of them seen only once. Sample: PBMCs, taken before TCRalphabeta/CD19-depleted stem cell transplant. These receptors came from a boy younger than two with acute myeloid leukemia, due to receive a stem cell transplant. Each CDR3 is given with its conserved first and last residue. The D gene is left open where the match is weak. Clone size, where shown, is once, few, many, or a class for clones that have expanded.

>many|.|15|TRBJ2-3|TRBV11-1
TGTGCCAGCAGCCGTGGGGGCGGAGGGGTAAATACGCAGTATTTT
CASSRGGGGVNTQYF
>.|.|13|TRBJ1-2|TRBV12-3/TRBV12-4
TGTGCCAGCAGTTTACGACAATACGATGGCTACACCTTC
CASSLRQYDGYTF
>.|TRBD2|19|TRBJ2-1|TRBV12-3/TRBV12-4
TGTGCCTGCAGTTCCCCCGGGCTAGCGGGAACTCCCTCCTACAATGAGCAGTTCTTC
CACSSPGLAGTPSYNEQFF
>many|.|14|TRBJ1-4|TRBV28
TGTGCCAGCCACGGGAGGCACTTTAATGAAAAACTGTTTTTT
CASHGRHFNEKLFF
>many|.|14|TRBJ2-3|TRBV4-1
TGCGCCAGCAGAGACTTCGTTAGGACAGATACGCAGTATTTT
CASRDFVRTDTQYF
>few|.|14|TRBJ1-5|TRBV7-9
TGTGCCAGCAGCCCAAATGAGGCCTATCAGCCCCAGCATTTT
CASSPNEAYQPQHF
>.|TRBD1|16|TRBJ1-2|TRBV28
TGTGCCAGCAGTCTCCCAGACAGGGGGCGAAGGTATGGCTACACCTTC
CASSLPDRGRRYGYTF
>many|TRBD2|16|TRBJ2-7|TRBV6-2/TRBV6-3
TGTGCCAGCAGCTACCCCGGGACTAGCGGAGATTACGAGCAGTACTTC
CASSYPGTSGDYEQYF
>many|TRBD1|13|TRBJ2-5|TRBV27
TGTGCCAGCAGTGACAGGGGGGTGGAGACCCAGTACTTC
CASSDRGVETQYF
>many|TRBD2|19|TRBJ2-3|TRBV6-4
TGTGCCAGCAGTGACTCGAAACTAGCGGGGGGCCCCTGCACAGATACGCAGTATTTT
CASSDSKLAGGPCTDTQYF
>many|.|15|TRBJ1-1|TRBV7-2
TGTGCCAGCAGCCTCTGGGGAGGGAGGGACACTGAAGCTTTCTTT
CASSLWGGRDTEAFF
>few|TRBD1|16|TRBJ2-2|TRBV20-1
TGCAGTGCTAGAGAGACCGGGACAGGATACACCGGGGAGCTGTTTTTT
CSARETGTGYTGELFF
>.|TRBD2|16|TRBJ2-3|TRBV20-1
TGCAGTGCTAGGGAAGTTACTAGCGGGGCGGTAGATACGCAGTATTTT
CSAREVTSGAVDTQYF
>many|.|16|TRBJ2-2|TRBV7-9
TGTGCCAGCAGCTTGTATCCCGAATTCTTGGCCGGGGAGCTGTTTTTT
CASSLYPEFLAGELFF
>many|TRBD1|13|TRBJ2-1|TRBV10-3
TGTGCCATCAGTGGGACAGGGGGCAATGAGCAGTTCTTC
CAISGTGGNEQFF
>many|TRBD1|15|TRBJ2-7|TRBV25-1
TGTGCCAGCAGGGAACCGGGACAGGGTACCTACGAGCAGTACTTC
CASREPGQGTYEQYF
>few|TRBD1|17|TRBJ2-4|TRBV6-5
TGTGCCAGCAGTTACTCGACGAGGGGGCTAGCCAAAAACATTCAGTACTTC
CASSYSTRGLAKNIQYF
>many|.|18|TRBJ2-3|TRBV21-1
TGTGCCAGCAGCAAAGCGCCAGCACTTGGTCGGGAGACAGATACGCAGTATTTT
CASSKAPALGRETDTQYF
>.|TRBD2|16|TRBJ2-1|TRBV12-3/TRBV12-4
TGTGCCAGCAGTTTACTAGCGGGAGTGGCCTACAATGAGCAGTTCTTC
CASSLLAGVAYNEQFF
>many|TRBD1|14|TRBJ2-7|TRBV7-9
TGTGCCAGCAGCCCCACGACAGGGGAGGACGAGCAGTACTTC
CASSPTTGEDEQYF
>many|.|16|TRBJ2-4|TRBV12-3/TRBV12-4
TGTGCCAGCAGTCATCCGGGTGGGGGCTGGAAAAACATTCAGTACTTC
CASSHPGGGWKNIQYF
>many|.|15|TRBJ2-7|TRBV10-3
TGTGCCATCAGTGATAGTGGGCAGACACCCTACGAGCAGTACTTC
CAISDSGQTPYEQYF
>many|TRBD1|14|TRBJ1-6|TRBV12-3/TRBV12-4
TGTGCCAGCAGTCTGCGGACAGGGGCCTCACCCCTCCACTTT
CASSLRTGASPLHF
>few|.|15|TRBJ2-5|TRBV7-7
TGTGCCAGCAGCTTAGTGGGGGGAATCCAAGAGACCCAGTACTTC
CASSLVGGIQETQYF
>many|TRBD2|17|TRBJ2-2|TRBV7-2
TGTGCCAGCAGCTTAGCGTGGCTAGCGGGGGACACCGGGGAGCTGTTTTTT
CASSLAWLAGDTGELFF
>few|TRBD2|16|TRBJ2-7|TRBV9
TGTGCCAGCAGCGTAGGCCCAGCGGGAGGGACCCACGAGCAGTACTTC
CASSVGPAGGTHEQYF
>few|.|14|TRBJ1-1|TRBV5-1
TGCGCCAGCAGCTTCGGCAGACTGAACACTGAAGCTTTCTTT
CASSFGRLNTEAFF
>many|.|18|TRBJ1-2|TRBV15
TGTGCCACCAGCAGAGATAGGACCGCTGTAGGGAATAACTATGGCTACACCTTC
CATSRDRTAVGNNYGYTF
>many|.|14|TRBJ1-1|TRBV27
TGTGCCAGCAGTGATATTGGGGGGAACACTGAAGCTTTCTTT
CASSDIGGNTEAFF
>few|TRBD2|16|TRBJ2-3|TRBV19
TGTGCCAGTAGGAGCACAAGCGGGAGGGCCACAGATACGCAGTATTTT
CASRSTSGRATDTQYF
>.|.|15|TRBJ2-7|TRBV5-6
TGTGCCAGCAGCTTGGGAGGGCTCGGCTCCGACGAGCAGTACTTC
CASSLGGLGSDEQYF
>many|.|14|TRBJ2-7|TRBV10-2
TGCGCCAGCACTCTTGGGACTTTCCCCTACGAGCAGTACTTC
CASTLGTFPYEQYF
>many|.|14|TRBJ2-7|TRBV9
TGTGCCAGCAGCGTAGGGGACATAAACTACGAGCAGTACTTC
CASSVGDINYEQYF
>many|TRBD2|15|TRBJ2-3|TRBV3-1
TGTGCCAGCAGCCCTACTAGCGGGGAAAGGGATACGCAGTATTTT
CASSPTSGERDTQYF
>few|.|11|TRBJ2-3|TRBV11-2
TGTGCCGGGGGCATCGCAGATACGCAGTATTTT
CAGGIADTQYF
>many|TRBD2|15|TRBJ2-1|TRBV15
TGTGCCACCAGCAGAGATGGACTAGCGTACAATGAGCAGTTCTTC
CATSRDGLAYNEQFF
>many|.|14|TRBJ1-1|TRBV5-1
TGCGCCAGCAGCTCACAGCCGGGGGGCACTGAAGCTTTCTTT
CASSSQPGGTEAFF
>many|.|14|TRBJ2-3|TRBV24-1
TGTGCCACCAGTGATTCGGGGAAGCTAGATACGCAGTATTTT
CATSDSGKLDTQYF
>many|.|15|TRBJ2-1|TRBV13
TGTGCCAGCAGTTTGGGTAGGGGCTCCTACAATGAGCAGTTCTTC
CASSLGRGSYNEQFF
>many|.|14|TRBJ2-7|TRBV28
TGTGCCAGCAGTTTGGGAAAGGATTGGTACGAGCAGTACTTC
CASSLGKDWYEQYF
>many|TRBD1|15|TRBJ2-7|TRBV12-3/TRBV12-4
TGTGCCAGCAGCAACCACAGGGGGAGAGCCTACGAGCAGTACTTC
CASSNHRGRAYEQYF
>.|TRBD2|18|TRBJ2-3|TRBV11-2
TGTGCCAGCAGCTTAGAGAGGACTAGCGGGTTAGGCACAGATACGCAGTATTTT
CASSLERTSGLGTDTQYF
>many|TRBD1|14|TRBJ2-7|TRBV5-1
TGCGCCAGCAGCTTGAACAGGGGTTCCTACGAGCAGTACTTC
CASSLNRGSYEQYF
>many|.|15|TRBJ1-2|TRBV5-1
TGCGCCAGCAGCTTGTCAAACGGGGGGAACTATGGCTACACCTTC
CASSLSNGGNYGYTF
>.|TRBD2|14|TRBJ2-7|TRBV5-6
TGTGCCAGCAGCCTGGGACTAGCGGACTACGAGCAGTACTTC
CASSLGLADYEQYF
>many|.|14|TRBJ2-2|TRBV9
TGTGCCACCTCCGAGGGGGCGAACACCGGGGAGCTGTTTTTT
CATSEGANTGELFF
>.|.|18|TRBJ2-6|TRBV3-1
TGTGCCAGCAGCCAAGAGGGACGCCTATTCTCTGGGGCCAACGTCCTGACTTTC
CASSQEGRLFSGANVLTF
>few|.|14|TRBJ2-5|TRBV5-1
TGCGCCAGCAGCTACCAGACACCCCAAGAGACCCAGTACTTC
CASSYQTPQETQYF